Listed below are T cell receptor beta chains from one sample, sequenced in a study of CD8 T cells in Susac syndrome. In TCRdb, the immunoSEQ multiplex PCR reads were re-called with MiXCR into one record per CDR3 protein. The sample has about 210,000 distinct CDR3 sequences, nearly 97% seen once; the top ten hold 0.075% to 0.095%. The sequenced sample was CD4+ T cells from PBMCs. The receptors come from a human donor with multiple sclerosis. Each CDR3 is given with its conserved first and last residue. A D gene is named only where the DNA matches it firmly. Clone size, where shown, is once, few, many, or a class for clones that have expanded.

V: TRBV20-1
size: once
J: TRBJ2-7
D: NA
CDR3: CSASPREEQYF
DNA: TGCAGTGCTAGCCCCAGGGAGGAGCAGTACTTC

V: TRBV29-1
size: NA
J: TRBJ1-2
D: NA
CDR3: CSVERVSNYGYTF
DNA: TGCAGCGTTGAGAGGGTCAGTAACTATGGCTACACCTTC

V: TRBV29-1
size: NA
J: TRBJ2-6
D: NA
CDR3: CSVEGYGANVLTF
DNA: TGCAGCGTTGAGGGGTACGGGGCCAACGTCCTGACTTTC

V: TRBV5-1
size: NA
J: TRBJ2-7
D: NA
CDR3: CASSFGPIFYEQYF
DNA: TGCGCCAGCAGCTTCGGTCCTATCTTTTACGAGCAGTACTTC

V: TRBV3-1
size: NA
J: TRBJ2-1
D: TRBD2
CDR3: CASSQAAGEQFF
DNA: TGTGCCAGCAGCCAAGCAGCGGGGGAGCAGTTCTTC

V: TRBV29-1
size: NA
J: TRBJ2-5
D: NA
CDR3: CSVEPPYQETQYF
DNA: TGCAGCGTTGAACCCCCGTACCAAGAGACCCAGTACTTC

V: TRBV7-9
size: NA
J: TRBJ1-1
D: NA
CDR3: CASQPARSNTEAFF
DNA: TGTGCCAGCCAACCCGCCAGGTCGAACACTGAAGCTTTCTTT

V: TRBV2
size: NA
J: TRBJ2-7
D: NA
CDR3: CASNRRGPSYEQYF
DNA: TGTGCCAGCAACCGGCGCGGACCCTCCTACGAGCAGTACTTC

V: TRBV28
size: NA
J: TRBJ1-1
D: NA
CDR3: CASSIGGGENTEAFF
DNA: TGTGCCAGCAGCATTGGGGGAGGGGAGAACACTGAAGCTTTCTTT

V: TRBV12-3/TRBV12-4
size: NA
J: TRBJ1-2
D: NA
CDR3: CAISLSPTDHYGYTF
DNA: TGTGCCATCTCCCTATCCCCCACCGACCACTATGGCTACACCTTC

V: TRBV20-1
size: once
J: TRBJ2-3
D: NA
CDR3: CSAPGQSSTDTQYF
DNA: TGCAGTGCGCCCGGACAGTCTAGCACAGATACGCAGTATTTT

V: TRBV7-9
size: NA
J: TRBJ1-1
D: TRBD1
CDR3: CASSLGQGPGTEAFF
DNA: TGTGCCAGCAGCTTGGGACAGGGGCCGGGCACTGAAGCTTTCTTT

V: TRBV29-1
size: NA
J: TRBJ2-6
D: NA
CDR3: CSVDGTRNLSGANVLTF
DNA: TGCAGCGTTGACGGGACAAGAAATCTCTCTGGGGCCAACGTCCTGACTTTC

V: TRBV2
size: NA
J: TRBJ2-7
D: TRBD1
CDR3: CASMLPGTGSYEQYF
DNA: TGTGCCAGCATGCTTCCCGGGACAGGTTCCTACGAGCAGTACTTC

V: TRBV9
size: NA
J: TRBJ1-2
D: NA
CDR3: CASSDRANYGYTF
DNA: TGTGCCAGCAGCGACAGGGCTAACTATGGCTACACCTTC

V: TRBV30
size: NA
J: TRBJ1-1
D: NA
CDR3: CAWSSRGPPLRNTEAFF
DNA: TGTGCCTGGAGTTCAAGGGGACCCCCCTTAAGGAACACTGAAGCTTTCTTT

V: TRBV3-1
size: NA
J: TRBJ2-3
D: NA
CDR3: CASSQIRGAGTDTQYF
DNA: TGTGCCAGCAGCCAAATCCGCGGAGCCGGCACAGATACGCAGTATTTT

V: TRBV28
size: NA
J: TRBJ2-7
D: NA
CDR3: CASSPFFVSSYEQYF
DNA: TGTGCCAGCAGTCCATTCTTTGTGAGCTCCTACGAGCAGTACTTC

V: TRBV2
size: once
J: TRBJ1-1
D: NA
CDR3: CASSVGGAEAFF
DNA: TGTGCCAGCAGTGTAGGGGGAGCTGAAGCTTTCTTT

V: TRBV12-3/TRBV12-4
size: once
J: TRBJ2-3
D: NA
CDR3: CASRRLDSNTDTQYF
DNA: TGTGCCAGCAGGAGGCTAGACAGCAACACAGATACGCAGTATTTT

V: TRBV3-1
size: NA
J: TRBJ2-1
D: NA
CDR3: CASSQDRGLSSWQFF
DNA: TGTGCCAGCAGCCAAGACCGTGGCTTGTCTAGCTGGCAGTTCTTC